The 9 T cell receptor beta chains below come from one sample, sequenced in a study of T-cell memory formation after mild COVID-19. One entry per CDR3 protein results from TCRdb running MiXCR on the 5' RACE reads. This table holds 250,000 to 350,000 distinct CDR3 sequences, roughly an eighth found once. The sequenced material came from PBMCs or a T cell subset sorted from them (not recorded which). These receptors were taken from a man younger than 30 who had mild COVID-19 (a few samples of this study predate the infection). Cell type and time point are not known.

This clonotype was picked up many times. The genes are TRBV7-3 and TRBJ2-7, with a possible D match to TRBD1 (6 bases). Trimming took 3 bases from V and 1 from J, leaving 7 bases between them. The CDR3 contains 13 residues. The germline CDR1 and CDR2 sequences are SGHTA and FQGTGA. The CDR3 protein is CASSFDRSYEQYF. The CDR3 nucleotides read TGTGCCAGCAGCTTTGACAGGTCCTACGAGCAGTACTTC.

J is TRBJ2-3 and V is TRBV12-3 or TRBV12-4; 11 nucleotides align to TRBD2. V lost 4 bases, J lost 0 bases, and 6 bases stayed unmatched. The length of the CDR3 is 17 residues. CDR3 residues: CASSSTSGEASTDTQYF. The CDR3 DNA sequence: TGTGCCAGCAGTTCGACTAGCGGGGAAGCCAGCACAGATACGCAGTATTTT.

This clonotype was recorded a few times. This chain joins TRBV20-1 and TRBJ2-2, with no clear D. Germline CDR1 DFQATT, CDR2 SNEGSKA (reference sequence). This CDR3 comprises 11 residues. V was clipped by 2 bases and J by 6 bases, with 4 bases between them. The CDR3 region has the DNA TGCAGTGCTAGACAGTCCGGGGAGCTGTTTTTT. Amino acid sequence: CSARQSGELFF.

The rearrangement links TRBV6-1 to TRBJ2-1; 11 bases fit TRBD2. Germline loops: CDR1 MNHNS, CDR2 SASEGT. V shed 6 bases and J 3 bases; nucleotides not matched to a gene: 7. The CDR3 length is 16 residues. For the CDR3, the DNA is TGTGCCAGCAGGGGACTGACTAGCGGGGACTACAATGAGCAGTTCTTC. This sequence encodes CASRGLTSGDYNEQFF.

This clonotype was picked up many times. The rearrangement uses TRBV5-4 and TRBJ2-7, with 10 nucleotides matching TRBD2. Trimming at V came to 2 bases and at J to 0 bases, leaving 8 bases not matched to a gene. Germline V gives CDR1 SGHNT, CDR2 YYREEE (reference sequence). This CDR3 is 17 amino acids long. CDR3 sequence (DNA): TGTGCCAGCAGCTTTGGTAGCGGGGGGCCGAGCTCCTACGAGCAGTACTTC. It codes for CASSFGSGGPSSYEQYF.

This chain uses TRBV4-1 with TRBJ2-5; 10 bases fit TRBD1. Losses at the gene ends were 1 base for V and 7 bases for J; bases not matched to a gene: 9. The CDR3 has 16 residues. CDR1 MGHRA and CDR2 YSYEKL come from the germline V gene. In nucleotides, the CDR3 is TGCGCCAGCAGCCAAGCCGGGACAGGGGCTTCGGGGACCCAGTACTTC. This translates into CASSQAGTGASGTQYF.

This chain joins TRBV7-6 and TRBJ2-1; TRBD1 might be the D (6 bases). Germline CDR1 SGHVS, CDR2 FNYEAQ. The V gene lost 6 bases and the J gene lost 2 bases, with 17 bases spanning the gap. The CDR3 is 16 amino acids. CDR3 loop: CASSRMTGITYNEQFF. CDR3 nucleotides: TGTGCCAGCAGTCGTATGACAGGAATTACCTACAATGAGCAGTTCTTC.

This sequence joins TRBV7-2 and TRBJ2-1; D not resolved. There are 15 residues in the CDR3. V was clipped by 4 bases and J by 8 bases, with 18 bases between them. Germline CDR1 is SGHTA and CDR2 is FQGNSA. The CDR3 protein is CASSYFNESPDEQFF. CDR3 nucleotides: TGTGCCAGCAGCTACTTCAATGAGTCCCCCGATGAGCAGTTCTTC. Full variable domain (rest looked up from reference TRBV7-2 and TRBJ2-1): GAGVSQSPSNKVTEKGKDVELRCDPISGHTALYWYRQSLGQGLEFLIYFQGNSAPDKSGLPSDRFSAERTGGSVSTLTIQRTQQEDSAVYLCASSYFNESPDEQFFGPGTRLTVL.

The gene calls are TRBV5-1 and TRBJ1-2; D is possibly TRBD1 (5 bases). Trimming cost V 4 bases and J 1 base, with 14 bases left between them. From germline, CDR1 is SGHRS and CDR2 YFSETQ. CDR3 length equals 15 residues. CDR3: CASSPGGSLNYGYTF. In DNA form, the CDR3 reads TGCGCCAGCAGCCCGGGGGGAAGCCTTAACTATGGCTACACCTTC.